This T cell receptor beta chain came from a study of blood T cell repertoires in COVID-19. Study details: PBMCs, B-cell-depleted T cells, or T cells provided the cDNA or gDNA that made up the material.

This clone appeared a few times. Germline values: CDR1 SGHVS, CDR2 FNYEAQ. V shed 4 bases and J shed 0 bases, with 19 bases lying between them. This CDR3 has 18 amino acids. Original methodology: Reference gene primer amplification in the assay estimated nucleated cell counts. Profiling relied on immunoSEQ multiplex PCR, and the TCRdb table lists in-frame clones only, not all of them. From that table come the V and J calls and clone size; the DNA was used to work out D and trimming. The profile shows under 200,000 clones, around 83% of them singletons. Sequencing input: peripheral blood. The chain carries TRBV7-6 and TRBJ2-1, with D maybe TRBD2 (6 bases). The receptor was derived from a human donor in a cohort sampled during active COVID-19. CDR3: CASSSTPPSVRSYNEQFF. As DNA, the CDR3 is TGTGCCAGCAGCTCCACGCCCCCTAGCGTTCGCTCCTACAATGAGCAGTTCTTC.